This passage covers 27 T cell receptor beta chains from one sample sequenced in a study of T cells in Graves' hyperthyroidism and ophthalmopathy. The TCR beta CDR3 regions underwent amplification using RNA transcripts as the source. In the first-round RT-PCR of the TCR CDR3, the HTBI primer set was used. TCRdb reprocessed the multiplex PCR reads via MiXCR and lists one record per CDR3 protein. Among about 380,000 distinct CDR3 sequences listed, approximately 15% were seen once. The specimen sequenced was blood. These receptors all come from a woman aged 60 to 75 with Graves' hyperthyroidism.

Concerning this clonotype: One end of the junction varies from germline; a read error may be responsible. V and J are TRBV6-9 and TRBJ2-6, with D maybe TRBD2 (6 bases). Germline V lookup: CDR1 MNHGY, CDR2 SVAAGI. This CDR3 has 14 amino acids. The CDR3 DNA is TGTGCCAGCGTTACAAACTGGGGGGTCAACGTCCTGACTTTC. Its translation is CASVTNWGVNVLTF.

This clonotype was picked up a small number of times. This sequence joins TRBV7-9 and TRBJ2-5; 7 bases fit TRBD1. The junction had 6 bases not matched to a gene; V was cut back by 4 bases and J by 4 bases. This CDR3 is 14 amino acids long. CDR1 and CDR2 (germline): SEHNR, FQNEAQ (reference sequence). CDR3 DNA sequence: TGTGCCAGCAGCTCCCTGACAGGGACAGAGACCCAGTACTTC. Amino acid sequence: CASSSLTGTETQYF.

The count of this clonotype is one. Because it lacks the conserved phenylalanine or tryptophan at the end, this CDR3 is likely a read error. V and J are TRBV20-1 and TRBJ2-1; weak D call: TRBD1 (6 bases). The V and J ends lost 6 bases and 0 bases respectively, with 15 bases between them. This CDR3 has 15 residues. CDR1 and CDR2 from the germline V gene are DFQATT and SNEGSKA (reference sequence). The CDR3 nucleotides read TGCAGTGCAACCGGACAGCCAAGCTCCTACAATGAGCAGTTCCTC. It is translated as CSATGQPSSYNEQFL.

There are a few counts of this clonotype. V is TRBV5-4 and J is TRBJ1-5, with TRBD1 identical over 8 bases. Germline V gene data show CDR1 as SGHNT and CDR2 as YYREEE (reference sequence). CDR3 length: 16 residues. Unmatched junction bases numbered 10, after V lost 4 bases and J lost 4 bases. The CDR3 is CASSIPGQGENQPQHF. The CDR3 DNA reads as TGTGCCAGCAGCATTCCCGGACAGGGTGAAAATCAGCCCCAGCATTTT.

This clonotype has a count of ten or more. The rearrangement links TRBV19 to TRBJ2-7; the match to TRBD2 covers 7 bases. This CDR3 has 14 amino acids. Germline-derived CDR1 and CDR2 are LNHDA and SQIVND (reference sequence). V shed 4 bases, J shed 6 bases, and the junction held 9 bases outside the gene matches. This CDR3 reads CASSTSGGLIEQYF. For the CDR3, the DNA is TGTGCCAGTAGTACTAGCGGAGGACTGATCGAGCAGTACTTC. Full variable domain (missing parts from reference TRBV19 and TRBJ2-7): DGGITQSPKYLFRKEGQNVTLSCEQNLNHDAMYWYRQDPGQGLRLIYYSQIVNDFQKGDIAEGYSVSREKKESFPLTVTSAQKNPTAFYLCASSTSGGLIEQYFGPGTRLTVT.

In its sample, this clonotype was seen many times. The J gene is TRBJ2-1, the V gene TRBV5-1, with 9 bases identical to TRBD2. This CDR3 spans 15 amino acids. The junction had 8 bases not matched to a gene; V was cut back by 1 base and J by 9 bases. The germline CDR1 and CDR2 sequences are SGHRS and YFSETQ. The CDR3 nucleotides read TGCGCCAGCAGCTTGAGCGGGGGGACTATGGTTGAGCAGTTCTTC. It translates to CASSLSGGTMVEQFF.

There are a few counts of this clonotype. The DNA for the CDR3 is TGTGCCAGCAGCTCTCAGACGGACTCCTACGAGCAGTACTTC. This translates into CASSSQTDSYEQYF. The genes are TRBV9 and TRBJ2-7; D gene unclear. In germline, CDR1 is SGDLS, CDR2 YYNGEE. The CDR3 is 14 residues long. V lost 4 bases and J 0 bases, leaving 11 bases between the germline ends.

The chain combines TRBV10-3 with TRBJ2-5, with 8 bases fitting TRBD1. Germline values: CDR1 ENHRY, CDR2 SYGVKD. The CDR3 loop spans 16 amino acids. After removal of 3 bases from V and 2 bases from J, the junction contained 8 bases not matched to a gene. The CDR3 loop reads CAISDPSGTGQETQYF. The CDR3 nucleotides read TGTGCCATCAGTGATCCTTCCGGGACAGGACAAGAGACCCAGTACTTC.

The gene calls are TRBV19 and TRBJ1-5; no clear D gene. This CDR3 is built from 15 residues. Trimming took 8 bases from V and 0 from J, leaving 14 bases between them. Germline V lookup: CDR1 LNHDA, CDR2 SQIVND (reference sequence). CDR3 coding DNA: TGTGCCAGTTCCTGGTCAGCGTATAGCAATCAGCCCCAGCATTTT. Residues: CASSWSAYSNQPQHF.

CDR3 coding DNA: TGTGCCATCAGTGAAGCCGGGAGAACTTTCGAGCAGTACTTC. As protein: CAISEAGRTFEQYF. The chain recombines TRBV10-3 with TRBJ2-7; D is perhaps TRBD2 (6 bases). V was cut by 3 bases and J by 6 bases, with 15 bases left in between. CDR3 length: 14 amino acids. CDR1 and CDR2 from the germline V gene are ENHRY and SYGVKD.

This clonotype was picked up many times. The chain recombines TRBV6-2 or TRBV6-3 with TRBJ2-7; tentative D call: TRBD1 (6 bases). V was clipped by 2 bases and J by 2 bases, with 16 bases between them. Germline V gene sequence: CDR1 MNHEY, CDR2 SVGEGT. This CDR3 region has 16 residues. The CDR3: CASSYPKDRNTYEQYF. DNA of the CDR3: TGTGCCAGCAGTTACCCCAAAGACAGGAACACCTACGAGCAGTACTTC.

This clonotype has a handful of counts. Given the absence of the conserved phenylalanine or tryptophan at the CDR3 end, a read error is likely. The V call is TRBV5-1, the J call TRBJ2-7, with a possible D match to TRBD2 (7 bases). Germline CDR1 SGHRS, CDR2 YFSETQ. V lost 2 bases, J lost 5 bases, and 11 bases lay in between. This CDR3 spans 13 amino acids. The CDR3 DNA reads as TGCGCCAGCAGCTTCGGGGGGCTGGACGAGCAGTACCTC. Translating it yields CASSFGGLDEQYL.

This clonotype was recorded many times. The J gene is TRBJ1-6, the V gene TRBV30, with unresolved D. There are 12 residues in the CDR3. Germline-derived CDR1 and CDR2 are GTSNPN and SVGIG (reference sequence). Trimming left V 2 bases short and J 5 bases short, with 4 bases between. CDR3 protein: CAWSRDNSPLHF. In DNA form, the CDR3 reads TGTGCCTGGAGTCGCGATAATTCACCCCTCCACTTT. The variable domain in full, completed from reference TRBV30 and TRBJ1-6, reads SQTIHQWPATLVQPVGSPLSLECTVEGTSNPNLYWYRQAAGRGLQLLFYSVGIGQISSEVPQNLSASRPQDRQFILSSKKLLLSDSGFYLCAWSRDNSPLHFGNGTRLTVT.

This clonotype has at least ten counts. This rearrangement joins TRBV7-3 to TRBJ2-1, with 7 bases matching TRBD2. The CDR3 consists of 17 residues. The germline V gene has CDR1 SGHTA and CDR2 FQGTGA. Losses at the gene ends were 1 base for V and 0 bases for J; bases not matched to a gene: 6. The CDR3 DNA reads as TGTGCCAGCAGCTTAATTTCGCGGACTAGCTCCTACAATGAGCAGTTCTTC. Translation: CASSLISRTSSYNEQFF. The complete variable domain, with remaining parts taken from reference TRBV7-3 and TRBJ2-1, reads GAGVSQTPSNKVTEKGKYVELRCDPISGHTALYWYRQSLGQGPEFLIYFQGTGAADDSGLPNDRFFAVRPEGSVSTLKIQRTERGDSAVYLCASSLISRTSSYNEQFFGPGTRLTVL.

This clonotype was detected ten times or more. The chain recombines TRBV27 with TRBJ1-1, with D unclear. With 6 bases removed from V and 1 base from J, the gap between germline ends came to 9 bases. There are 13 residues in the CDR3. CDR1 and CDR2 (germline): MNHEY, SMNVEV (reference sequence). Here the CDR3 DNA reads TGTGCCAGCAGATTCCGACAGAACACTGAAGCTTTCTTT. Amino acids: CASRFRQNTEAFF.

This clonotype came up many times. The rearrangement joins TRBV28 to TRBJ2-3; no reliable D call. The CDR3 covers 12 residues. The V gene lost 5 bases and the J gene lost 6 bases, with 9 bases spanning the gap. The germline gives CDR1 MDHEN, CDR2 SYDVKM. The CDR3 nucleotides are TGTGCCAGCAGTCCCCGCTGGGATACGCAGTATTTT. Protein product: CASSPRWDTQYF.

Ten or more counts support this clonotype. The chain is built from TRBV10-2 and TRBJ2-1; 7 bases line up with TRBD1. J lost 4 bases, V lost 6 bases, and 3 bases had no gene match. This CDR3 is 13 amino acids long. Germline V gene sequence: CDR1 WSHSY, CDR2 SAAADI. CDR3 sequence (DNA): TGCGCCAGCAGAGGGGACAGTTACAATGAGCAGTTCTTC. Its translation: CASRGDSYNEQFF.

Ten or more counts support this clonotype. The chain employs TRBV6-2 or TRBV6-3 and TRBJ2-7; 13 bases are shared with TRBD2. Germline lookup yields CDR1 MNHEY and CDR2 SVGEGT. This CDR3 has 14 residues. Trimming took 10 bases from V and 1 from J; bases not matched to a gene: 4. In nucleotides, the CDR3 is TGTGCCACCGAACTAGCGGGAGGGTCCTACGAGCAGTACTTC. The encoded protein is CATELAGGSYEQYF.

For this clonotype: Given a much more abundant clone one base away, this may be a read error. The CDR3 DNA reads as TGTGCCAGCTCATCGGGGACGTCCCACAATGAGCAGTTCTTC. Its translation: CASSSGTSHNEQFF. The rearrangement joins TRBV18 to TRBJ2-1; tentatively, D is TRBD1 or TRBD2 (5 bases each). Germline-derived CDR1 and CDR2 are KGHSH and LQKENI. Trimming took off 5 bases at V and 5 bases at J, with 13 bases between the two ends. The CDR3 is 14 amino acids.

This chain links TRBV7-8 with TRBJ2-1; D remains unclear. The CDR3 sequence is 15 residues long. The germline CDR1 and CDR2 sequences are SGHVS and FQNEAQ. The ends were cut back, 2 bases at V and 0 bases at J, with 8 bases in the middle. The CDR3 here is CASSLMVSSYNEQFF. The CDR3 DNA follows: TGTGCCAGCAGCTTAATGGTCTCCTCCTACAATGAGCAGTTCTTC.

This clonotype was counted ten times or more. V gene TRBV30 combines with J gene TRBJ1-4; D is undetermined. Trimming left V 8 bases short and J 8 bases short, with 15 bases between. The CDR3 runs to 12 residues. In germline, CDR1 is GTSNPN, CDR2 SVGIG (reference sequence). The CDR3 sequence: CAGGPVVEKLFF. In DNA form, the CDR3 reads TGTGCCGGTGGGCCCGTTGTGGAAAAACTGTTTTTT.

This clonotype was picked up many times. The genes are TRBV12-3 or TRBV12-4 and TRBJ2-7; TRBD1 is a possible D gene (6 bases). V was clipped by 6 bases and J by 0 bases, with 12 bases between them. The CDR3 covers 14 residues. CDR3 sequence reads: CASSPDRYSYEQYF. The CDR3 nucleotides are TGTGCCAGCAGCCCTGACAGGTACTCCTACGAGCAGTACTTC.

This clonotype was observed at least ten times. The genes are TRBV6-1 and TRBJ2-7; D possibly matches TRBD1 or TRBD2 (7 bases each). The CDR3 has 14 residues. Germline V gene data show CDR1 as MNHNS and CDR2 as SASEGT. V was clipped by 5 bases and J by 3 bases, with 14 bases between them. CDR3 residues: CASSYSGGVYEQYF. The CDR3 nucleotides are TGTGCCAGCAGTTATTCAGGGGGGGTCTACGAGCAGTACTTC.

This clonotype turned up a few times. V is TRBV30 and J is TRBJ1-1; D not resolved. CDR3 length: 11 amino acids. CDR1 and CDR2 from the germline V gene are GTSNPN and SVGIG (reference sequence). V was pared by 3 bases and J by 2 bases, with 4 bases between. The CDR3 DNA follows: TGTGCCTGGAGCCGAAACACTGAAGCTTTCTTT. Protein: CAWSRNTEAFF.

For this clonotype: A much larger clone lies one base from this, so it may be a read error. The gene calls are TRBV18 and TRBJ1-5; D may be TRBD1 (6 bases). The CDR3 contains 13 residues. The germline V and J ends were trimmed by 8 bases and 8 bases, with 16 bases remaining between them. CDR1 and CDR2 (germline): KGHSH, LQKENI. CDR3 DNA sequence: TGTGCCAGCCCAGCCAACCCAGGGGAGCCCCAGCATTTT. Protein: CASPANPGEPQHF.

This clonotype occurred many times. The V gene is TRBV7-3, the J gene TRBJ1-1; D not resolved. V lost 3 bases and J 7 bases, leaving 12 bases between the germline ends. The germline gives CDR1 SGHTA, CDR2 FQGTGA. The CDR3 has 13 amino acids. This chain's CDR3 is CASSFTFRDEAFF. The CDR3 nucleotides read TGTGCCAGCAGCTTCACATTTCGGGATGAAGCTTTCTTT.

The chain is built from TRBV29-1 and TRBJ2-5; 11 nucleotides line up with TRBD1. V lost 7 bases to trimming and J lost 2 bases; unmatched junction nucleotides: 3. Germline V gene data show CDR1 as SQVTM and CDR2 as ANQGSEA. The length of the CDR3 is 13 residues. CDR3 sequence reads: CSAGQGAQETQYF. As DNA, the CDR3 is TGCAGCGCCGGACAGGGGGCACAAGAGACCCAGTACTTC.